This T cell receptor beta chain was recorded in a study of T cells in localized non-small cell lung cancer. The germline CDR1 and CDR2 sequences are LGHNA and YSLEER. The CDR3 runs to 15 residues. Losses at the gene ends were 1 base for V and 2 bases for J; bases not matched to a gene: 4. Study-level findings and limits: Only one tumor region went through sequencing, so heterogeneity may still be there. Adjacent lung exhibited a median of 57 among the 100 most abundant tumor clones. Uninvolved adjacent lung showed the highest T cell clonality, exceeding tumor.

Some clones are missing from TCRdb's copy, which holds only in-frame ones; the method was immunoSEQ multiplex PCR. The table has about 70,000 clones, 86% seen once. Notes on this clone: The antigen is unknown.

The chain combines TRBV4-3 with TRBJ1-2; 7 bases fit TRBD1. This TCR was sampled from a male donor at least 60 years old with stage III squamous cell lung carcinoma. Specimen: peripheral blood, collected before any cancer treatment. CDR3 nucleotide sequence: TGCGCCAGCAGCCAAGGGCCAGGGGGGAACTATGGCTACACCTTC. Amino acid sequence: CASSQGPGGNYGYTF.